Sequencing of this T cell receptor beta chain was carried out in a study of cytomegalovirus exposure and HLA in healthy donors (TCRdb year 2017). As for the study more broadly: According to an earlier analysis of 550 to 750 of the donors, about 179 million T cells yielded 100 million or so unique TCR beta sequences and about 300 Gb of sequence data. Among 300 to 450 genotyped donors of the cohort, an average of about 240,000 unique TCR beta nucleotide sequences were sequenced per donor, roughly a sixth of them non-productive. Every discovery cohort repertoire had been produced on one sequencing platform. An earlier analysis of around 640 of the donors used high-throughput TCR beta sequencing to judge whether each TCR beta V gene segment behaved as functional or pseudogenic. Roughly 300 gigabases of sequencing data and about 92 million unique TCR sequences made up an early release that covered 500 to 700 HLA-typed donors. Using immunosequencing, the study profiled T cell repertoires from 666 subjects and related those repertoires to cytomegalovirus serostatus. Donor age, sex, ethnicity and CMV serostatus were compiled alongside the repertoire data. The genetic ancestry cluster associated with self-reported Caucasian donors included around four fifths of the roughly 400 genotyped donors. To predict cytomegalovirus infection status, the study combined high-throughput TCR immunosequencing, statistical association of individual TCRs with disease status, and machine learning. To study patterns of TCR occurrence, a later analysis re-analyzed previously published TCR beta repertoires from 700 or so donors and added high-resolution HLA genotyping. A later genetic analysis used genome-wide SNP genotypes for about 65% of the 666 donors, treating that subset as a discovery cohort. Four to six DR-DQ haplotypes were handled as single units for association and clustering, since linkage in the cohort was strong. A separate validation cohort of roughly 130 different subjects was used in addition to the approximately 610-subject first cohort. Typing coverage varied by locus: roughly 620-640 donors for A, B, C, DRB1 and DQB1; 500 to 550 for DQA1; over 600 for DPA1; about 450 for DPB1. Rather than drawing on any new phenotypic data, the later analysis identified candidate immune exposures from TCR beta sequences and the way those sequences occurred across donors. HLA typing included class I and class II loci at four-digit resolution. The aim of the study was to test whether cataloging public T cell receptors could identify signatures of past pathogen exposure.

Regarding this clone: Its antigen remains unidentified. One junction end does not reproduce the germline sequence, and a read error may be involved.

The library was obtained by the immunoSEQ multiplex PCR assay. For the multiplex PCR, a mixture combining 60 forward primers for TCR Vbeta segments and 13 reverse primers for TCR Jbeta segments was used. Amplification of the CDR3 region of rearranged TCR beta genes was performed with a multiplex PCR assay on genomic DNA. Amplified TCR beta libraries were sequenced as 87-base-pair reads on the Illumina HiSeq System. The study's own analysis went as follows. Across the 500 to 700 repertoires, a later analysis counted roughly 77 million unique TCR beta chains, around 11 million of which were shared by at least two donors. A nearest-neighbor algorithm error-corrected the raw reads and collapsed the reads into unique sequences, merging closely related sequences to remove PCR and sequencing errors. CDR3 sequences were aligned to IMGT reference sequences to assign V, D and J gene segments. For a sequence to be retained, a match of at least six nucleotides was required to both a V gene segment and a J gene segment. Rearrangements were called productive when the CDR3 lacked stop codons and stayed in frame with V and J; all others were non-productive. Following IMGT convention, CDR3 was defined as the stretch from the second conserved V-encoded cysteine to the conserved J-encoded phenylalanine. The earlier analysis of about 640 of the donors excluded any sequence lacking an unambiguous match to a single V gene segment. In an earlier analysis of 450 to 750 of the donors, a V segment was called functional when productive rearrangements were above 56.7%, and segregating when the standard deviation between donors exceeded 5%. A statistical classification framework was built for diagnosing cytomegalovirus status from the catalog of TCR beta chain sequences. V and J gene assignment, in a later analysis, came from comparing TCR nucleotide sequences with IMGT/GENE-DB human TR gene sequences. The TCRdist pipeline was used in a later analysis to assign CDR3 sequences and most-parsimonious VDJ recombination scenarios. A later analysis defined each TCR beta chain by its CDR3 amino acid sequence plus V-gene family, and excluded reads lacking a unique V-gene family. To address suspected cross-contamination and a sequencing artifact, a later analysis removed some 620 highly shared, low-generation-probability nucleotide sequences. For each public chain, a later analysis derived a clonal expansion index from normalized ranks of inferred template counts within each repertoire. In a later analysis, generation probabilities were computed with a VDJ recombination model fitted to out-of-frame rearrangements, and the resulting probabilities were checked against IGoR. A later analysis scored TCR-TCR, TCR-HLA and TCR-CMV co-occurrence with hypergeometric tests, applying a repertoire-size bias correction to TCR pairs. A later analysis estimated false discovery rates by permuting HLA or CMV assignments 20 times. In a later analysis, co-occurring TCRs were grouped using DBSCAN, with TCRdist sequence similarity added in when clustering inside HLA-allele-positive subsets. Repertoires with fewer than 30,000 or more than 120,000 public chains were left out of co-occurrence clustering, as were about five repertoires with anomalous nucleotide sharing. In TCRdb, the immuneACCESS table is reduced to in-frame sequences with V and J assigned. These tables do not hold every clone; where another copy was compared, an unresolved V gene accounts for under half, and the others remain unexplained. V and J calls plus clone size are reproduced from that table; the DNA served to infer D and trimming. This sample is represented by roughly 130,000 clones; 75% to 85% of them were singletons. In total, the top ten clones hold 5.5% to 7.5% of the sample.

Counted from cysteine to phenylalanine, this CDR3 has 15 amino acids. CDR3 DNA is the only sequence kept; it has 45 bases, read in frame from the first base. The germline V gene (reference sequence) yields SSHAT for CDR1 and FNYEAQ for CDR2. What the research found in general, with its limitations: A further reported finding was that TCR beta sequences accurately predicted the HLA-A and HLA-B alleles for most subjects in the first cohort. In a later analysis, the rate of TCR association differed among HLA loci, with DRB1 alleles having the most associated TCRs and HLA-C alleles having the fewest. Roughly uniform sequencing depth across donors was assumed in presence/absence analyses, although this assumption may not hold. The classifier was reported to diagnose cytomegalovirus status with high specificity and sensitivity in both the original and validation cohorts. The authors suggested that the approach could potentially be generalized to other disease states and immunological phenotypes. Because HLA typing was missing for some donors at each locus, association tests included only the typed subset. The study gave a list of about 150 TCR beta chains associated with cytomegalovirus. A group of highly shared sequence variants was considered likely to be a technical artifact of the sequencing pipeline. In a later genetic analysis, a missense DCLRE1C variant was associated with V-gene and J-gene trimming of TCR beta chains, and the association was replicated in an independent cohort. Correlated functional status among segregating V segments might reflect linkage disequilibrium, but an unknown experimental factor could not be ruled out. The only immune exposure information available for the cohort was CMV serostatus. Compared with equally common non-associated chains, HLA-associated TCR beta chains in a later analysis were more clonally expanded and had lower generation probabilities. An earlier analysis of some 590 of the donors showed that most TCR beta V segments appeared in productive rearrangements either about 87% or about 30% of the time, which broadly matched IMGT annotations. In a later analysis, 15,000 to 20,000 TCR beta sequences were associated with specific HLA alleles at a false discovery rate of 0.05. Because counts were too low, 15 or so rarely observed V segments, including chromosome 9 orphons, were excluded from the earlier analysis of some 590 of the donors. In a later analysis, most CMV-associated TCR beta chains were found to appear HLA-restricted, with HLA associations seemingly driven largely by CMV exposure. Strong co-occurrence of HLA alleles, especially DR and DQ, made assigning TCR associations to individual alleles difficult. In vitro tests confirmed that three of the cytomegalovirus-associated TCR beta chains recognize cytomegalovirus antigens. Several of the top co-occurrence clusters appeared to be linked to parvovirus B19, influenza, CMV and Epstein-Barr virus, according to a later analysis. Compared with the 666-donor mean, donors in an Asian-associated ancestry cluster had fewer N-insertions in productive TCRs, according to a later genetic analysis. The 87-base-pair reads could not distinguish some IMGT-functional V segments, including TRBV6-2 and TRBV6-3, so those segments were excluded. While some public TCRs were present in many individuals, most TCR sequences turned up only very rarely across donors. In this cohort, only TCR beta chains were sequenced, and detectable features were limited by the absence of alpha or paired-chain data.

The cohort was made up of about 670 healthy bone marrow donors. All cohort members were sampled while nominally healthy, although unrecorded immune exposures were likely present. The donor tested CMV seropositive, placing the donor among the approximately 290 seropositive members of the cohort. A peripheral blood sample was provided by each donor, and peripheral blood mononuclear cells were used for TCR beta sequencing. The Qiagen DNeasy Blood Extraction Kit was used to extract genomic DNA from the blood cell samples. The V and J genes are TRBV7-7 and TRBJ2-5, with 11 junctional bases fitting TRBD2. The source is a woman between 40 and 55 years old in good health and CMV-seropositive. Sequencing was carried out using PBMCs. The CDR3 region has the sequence CASSFSGGEQETQYF. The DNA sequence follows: TGTGCTAGCAGCTTTAGCGGGGGGGAACAAGAGACCCAGTACTTC. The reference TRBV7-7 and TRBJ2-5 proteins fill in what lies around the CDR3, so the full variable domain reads GAGVSQSPRYKVTKRGQDVTLRCDPISSHATLYWYQQALGQGPEFLTYFNYEAQPDKSGLPSDRFSAERPEGSISTLTIQRTEQRDSAMYRCASSFSGGEQETQYFGPGTRLLVL.